The 17 T cell receptor beta chains below were found in one sample sequenced in a study of T cell responses to AZD1222 COVID-19 vaccine. The table came from immunoSEQ multiplex PCR; TCRdb's copy has only in-frame clones and leaves some out. The repertoire holds 150,000 to 200,000 clones, 80% to 95% seen once, with roughly 2.3% in the top ten. Sequenced here: peripheral blood, sampled on day 0 of AZD1222 vaccination. The receptors stem from an adult in good health.

On this clone: Other nucleotide sequences in the sample specify the same CDR3. The chain combines TRBV18 with TRBJ1-3; D gene unclear. Germline lookup yields CDR1 KGHSH and CDR2 LQKENI. The CDR3 consists of 15 residues. V lost 2 bases, J lost 0 bases, and 8 bases lay in between. CDR3 protein: CASSPLQSSGNTIYF. In nucleotides, the CDR3 is TGTGCCAGCTCACCATTGCAGAGCTCTGGAAACACCATATATTTT. Full variable domain (missing parts from reference TRBV18 and TRBJ1-3): NAGVMQNPRHLVRRRGQEARLRCSPMKGHSHVYWYRQLPEEGLKFMVYLQKENIIDESGMPKERFSAEFPKEGPSILRIQQVVRGDSAAYFCASSPLQSSGNTIYFGEGSWLTVV.

This chain joins TRBV9 and TRBJ1-1, with 7 bases identical to TRBD1. Losses at the gene ends were 0 bases for V and 3 bases for J; bases not matched to a gene: 5. This CDR3 region has 15 residues. Germline lookup yields CDR1 SGDLS and CDR2 YYNGEE. The CDR3, as DNA: TGTGCCAGCAGCGTAGTGACAGGGCATTACACTGAAGCTTTCTTT. It translates to CASSVVTGHYTEAFF.

The chain employs TRBV5-1 and TRBJ2-6; 10 nucleotides align to TRBD1. Germline-derived CDR1 and CDR2 are SGHRS and YFSETQ. The CDR3 length is 16 residues. Unmatched junction bases numbered 3, after V lost 4 bases and J lost 2 bases. The CDR3 DNA follows: TGCGCCAGCAGCCCGGGACAGGGGCCTGGGGCCAACGTCCTGACTTTC. Its protein product is CASSPGQGPGANVLTF.

This clone was seen at least ten times. This sequence joins TRBV6-1 and TRBJ1-2; D not resolved. This CDR3 comprises 13 residues. Germline CDR1 is MNHNS and CDR2 is SASEGT. The V gene lost 1 base and the J gene lost 6 bases, with 9 bases spanning the gap. Here the CDR3 reads CASSEGGSHGYTF. The CDR3 DNA sequence: TGTGCCAGCAGTGAAGGAGGGTCGCATGGCTACACCTTC.

The chain couples TRBV5-6 to TRBJ1-6; a weak D match, TRBD1 (5 bases). The germline V gene encodes CDR1 SGHDT and CDR2 YYEEEE. CDR3 length: 14 amino acids. Trimming pared 2 bases from V and 8 bases from J, leaving 11 bases between. In nucleotides, the CDR3 is TGTGCCAGCAGCTTTCAGGGAAGGGATTCACCCCTCCACTTT. Amino acids: CASSFQGRDSPLHF.

The chain carries TRBV10-3 and TRBJ2-2; TRBD1 agrees at 11 bases. The CDR3 has 16 residues. V gave up 6 bases and J gave up 6 bases; unmatched junction bases: 9. The germline gives CDR1 ENHRY, CDR2 SYGVKD. CDR3 amino acids: CAISQGGQGGPGELFF. CDR3 nucleotide sequence: TGTGCCATCAGCCAAGGGGGACAGGGGGGCCCCGGGGAGCTGTTTTTT.

The count of this clone is one. This chain joins TRBV18 and TRBJ2-1; a weak D match, TRBD2 (6 bases). This CDR3 contains 16 residues. Per germline, CDR1 KGHSH and CDR2 LQKENI. V lost 2 bases and J lost 3, with 14 bases in between. CDR3 coding DNA: TGTGCCAGCTCACCAGTAGCGGACACGGGCTACAATGAGCAGTTCTTC. Its translation: CASSPVADTGYNEQFF.

The V and J genes are TRBV5-4 and TRBJ1-1, with a possible D match to TRBD1 (6 bases). In germline, CDR1 is SGHNT, CDR2 YYREEE (reference sequence). V lost 4 bases and J lost 4, with 14 bases in between. The CDR3 consists of 14 residues. CDR3 coding DNA: TGTGCCAGCAGCCCTACAGGGTCGGCCACTGAAGCTTTCTTT. It yields the protein CASSPTGSATEAFF.

This clone was seen only once. The chain links TRBV6-5 to TRBJ1-1, with 7 nucleotides matching TRBD1. V was clipped by 5 bases and J by 3 bases; unmatched bases: 9. The length of the CDR3 is 15 residues. Germline-derived CDR1 and CDR2 are MNHEY and SVGAGI. DNA of the CDR3: TGTGCCAGCAGTCTAAGACAGGGCTGGTACACTGAAGCTTTCTTT. Its protein is CASSLRQGWYTEAFF.

The CDR3 DNA follows: TGTGCCAGCAGTGGTACGGACAGGGAGTACTTC. It specifies CASSGTDREYF. The gene calls are TRBV6-4 and TRBJ2-5, with TRBD1 matching over 8 bases. From germline, CDR1 is MRHNA and CDR2 SNTAGT. Germline trimming cut 4 bases from V and 12 bases from J; bases unmatched to any gene: 4. CDR3 size: 11 residues.

The V and J genes are TRBV9 and TRBJ2-7; D not resolved. CDR3 length: 13 amino acids. Trimming pared 0 bases from V and 3 bases from J, leaving 7 bases between. Germline CDR1 SGDLS, CDR2 YYNGEE. In DNA, the CDR3 is TGTGCCAGCAGCGTAGACACCGACTACGAGCAGTACTTC. Its protein product is CASSVDTDYEQYF.

The table lists this clone with a count of one. The chain has TRBV9 and TRBJ2-3; TRBD1 agrees at 8 bases. Looked up from germline, CDR1 is SGDLS and CDR2 is YYNGEE. The CDR3 is 18 residues long. Losses at the gene ends were 0 bases for V and 4 bases for J; bases not matched to a gene: 13. CDR3 region: CASSVEIRQDRAADTQYF. The CDR3 nucleotides read TGTGCCAGCAGCGTAGAAATTCGGCAGGACAGGGCGGCAGATACGCAGTATTTT.

The chain carries TRBV7-7 and TRBJ2-5, with D possibly TRBD1 on 6 matching bases. The CDR3 is made up of 14 amino acids. Trimming took off 1 base at V and 2 bases at J, with 8 bases between the two ends. CDR1 is SSHAT, CDR2 FNYEAQ, per germline (reference sequence). This chain's CDR3 is CASSLGTVQETQYF. In DNA, the CDR3 is TGTGCCAGCAGCTTAGGGACAGTACAAGAGACCCAGTACTTC.

The gene calls are TRBV19 and TRBJ1-1; D is possibly TRBD1 (5 bases). V lost 5 bases to trimming and J lost 1 base, with 14 bases between them. The germline CDR1 and CDR2 sequences are LNHDA and SQIVND (reference sequence). The CDR3 has 15 residues. The CDR3 is CASSPPGGGNTEAFF. The CDR3 DNA is TGTGCCAGTAGTCCCCCCGGGGGTGGGAACACTGAAGCTTTCTTT.

This clone appeared once. The chain combines TRBV9 with TRBJ2-3, with TRBD2 as a possible D gene (5 bases). Germline V gene sequence: CDR1 SGDLS, CDR2 YYNGEE. CDR3 length: 14 amino acids. V lost 4 bases and J lost 4, with 13 bases in between. The CDR3 DNA reads TGTGCCAGCAGCCCCGGACTCGGGGCAGATACGCAGTATTTT. Translated, it gives CASSPGLGADTQYF.

Written as DNA, the CDR3 is TGTGCCAGCAGCCCTAGCGGGGGTCAAGAGACCCAGTACTTC. Amino acids: CASSPSGGQETQYF. This chain uses TRBV4-2 with TRBJ2-5; the match to TRBD2 covers 10 bases. CDR1 LGHNA and CDR2 YNFKEQ come from the germline V gene. The trim removed 4 bases at V and 2 bases at J, leaving 1 base unmatched. This CDR3 comprises 14 residues.

The rearrangement links TRBV24-1 to TRBJ2-2; TRBD2 agrees at 11 bases. J was trimmed by 5 bases and V by 8 bases; bases with no gene match: 9. The CDR3 contains 16 residues. Looked up from germline, CDR1 is KGHDR and CDR2 is SFDVKD. The CDR3 spells CATNDPRTSGTGELFF. CDR3 nucleotide sequence: TGTGCCACCAACGACCCCCGGACTAGCGGGACCGGGGAGCTGTTTTTT.